The 3 T cell receptor beta chains in this list originate from one sample, sequenced in a study. TCRdb independently ran MiXCR on the 5' RACE reads; one entry per CDR3 protein. The sample consists of more than 7,000 distinct CDR3 sequences, 35% to 50% of them appearing once. The sequenced sample was memory CD4+ T cells sorted from blood. Stated subset: memory CD4+ T cells, CD4+CD45RO+CD25-. The receptors come from a female donor with breast cancer.

This clonotype turned up a few times. V gene TRBV6-5 combines with J gene TRBJ2-5; D possibly corresponds to TRBD1 (6 bases). V dropped 5 bases and J dropped 2 bases, with 6 bases sitting between them. The CDR3 covers 12 residues. The germline CDR1 and CDR2 sequences are MNHEY and SVGAGI. The CDR3: CASSTGQETQYF. As DNA, the CDR3 is TGTGCCAGCAGTACAGGGCAAGAGACCCAGTACTTC.

This chain joins TRBV20-1 and TRBJ1-2; the D gene is possibly TRBD1 (6 bases). Germline CDR1 and CDR2: DFQATT and SNEGSKA (reference sequence). The V gene lost 1 base and the J gene lost 6 bases, with 12 bases spanning the gap. CDR3 length equals 13 residues. The CDR3 loop is CSARGAGVDGYTF. The DNA for the CDR3 is TGCAGTGCTAGAGGGGCAGGGGTGGATGGCTACACCTTC.

For this clonotype: An end of the junction differs from the germline gene, which may be a read error. The genes are TRBV5-1 and TRBJ1-6; a possible D gene is TRBD1 (6 bases). Per germline, CDR1 SGHRS and CDR2 YFSETQ. This CDR3 region has 16 residues. The CDR3 protein is CASSLEQGPRNSLLHF. CDR3 coding DNA: TGCGCCAGCAGCTTGGAACAGGGTCCTAGAAATTCACTCCTCCACTTT. The complete variable domain, with remaining parts taken from reference TRBV5-1 and TRBJ1-6, reads KAGVTQTPRYLIKTRGQQVTLSCSPISGHRSVSWYQQTPGQGLQFLFEYFSETQRNKGNFPGRFSGRQFSNSRSEMNVSTLELGDSALYLCASSLEQGPRNSLLHFGNGTRLTVT.